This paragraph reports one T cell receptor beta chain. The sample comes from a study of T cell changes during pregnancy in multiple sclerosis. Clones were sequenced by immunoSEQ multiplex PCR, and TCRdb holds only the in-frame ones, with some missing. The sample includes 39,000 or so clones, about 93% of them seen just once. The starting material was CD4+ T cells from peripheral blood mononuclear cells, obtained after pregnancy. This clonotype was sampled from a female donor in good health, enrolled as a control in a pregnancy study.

This CDR3 reads CASSQTDGRRTYNEQFF. The CDR3 region has the DNA TGCGCCAGCAGCCAAACGGATGGACGGAGGACCTACAATGAGCAGTTCTTC. The chain combines TRBV4-1 with TRBJ2-1; maybe TRBD2 (5 bases). The CDR3 is made up of 17 amino acids. V was clipped by 2 bases and J by 2 bases, with 16 bases between them. Germline V gives CDR1 MGHRA, CDR2 YSYEKL.